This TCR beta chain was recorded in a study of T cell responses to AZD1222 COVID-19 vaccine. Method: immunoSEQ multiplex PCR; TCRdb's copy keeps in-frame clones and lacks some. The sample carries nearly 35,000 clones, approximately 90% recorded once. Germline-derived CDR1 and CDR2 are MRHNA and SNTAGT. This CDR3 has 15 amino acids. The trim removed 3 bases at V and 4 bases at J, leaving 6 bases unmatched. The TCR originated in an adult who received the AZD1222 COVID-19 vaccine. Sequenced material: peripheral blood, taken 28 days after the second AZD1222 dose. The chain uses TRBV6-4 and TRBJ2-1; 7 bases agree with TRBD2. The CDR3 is CASSESAGEYNEQFF. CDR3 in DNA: TGTGCCAGCAGTGAATCCGCGGGAGAGTACAATGAGCAGTTCTTC.